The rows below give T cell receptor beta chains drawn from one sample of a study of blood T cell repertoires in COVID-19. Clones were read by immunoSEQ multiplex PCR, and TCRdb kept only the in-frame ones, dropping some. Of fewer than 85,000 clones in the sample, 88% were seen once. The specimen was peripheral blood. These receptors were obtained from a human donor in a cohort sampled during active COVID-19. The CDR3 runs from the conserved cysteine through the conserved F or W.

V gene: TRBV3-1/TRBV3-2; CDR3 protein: CASSQAGVLSGQETQYF
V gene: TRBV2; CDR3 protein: CASSPDRGRDGYTF
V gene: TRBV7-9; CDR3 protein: CASSKTGVEKLFF
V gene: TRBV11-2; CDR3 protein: CASSARPGGLVEYTEAFF
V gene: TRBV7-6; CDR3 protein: CASSLDDGRTQYF
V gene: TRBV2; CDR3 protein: CASGTGPDGSPLHF
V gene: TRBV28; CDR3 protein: CASSLGGGWGYEQFF
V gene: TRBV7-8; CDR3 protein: CASSFDREETQYF
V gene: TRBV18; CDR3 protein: CASSPSSSGNTIYF
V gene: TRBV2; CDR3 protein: CASTGTSGTLEQYF
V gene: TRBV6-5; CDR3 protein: CASYNLRDRGYEQYF
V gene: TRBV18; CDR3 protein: CASSFSGTSGKEQYF
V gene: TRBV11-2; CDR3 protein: CASSLESGTYEQYF
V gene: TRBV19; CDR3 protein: CASSIQSEGEKLFF
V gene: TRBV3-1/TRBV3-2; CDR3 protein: CASSPGQGGYEQYF
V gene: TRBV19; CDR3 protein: CASSKGLAGGRNYEQYF
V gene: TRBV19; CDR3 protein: CASSPHPGQGADEQFF
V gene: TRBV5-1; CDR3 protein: CASSLGSGGLGGPNTEAFF
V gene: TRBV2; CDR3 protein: CASSEATGEQETQYF
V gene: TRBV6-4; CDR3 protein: CASRLGQGDGSPLHF
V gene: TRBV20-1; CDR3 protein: CSASPPGTRNTGELFF
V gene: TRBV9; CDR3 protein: CASSVSGTGLDTQYF
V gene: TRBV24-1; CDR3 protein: CATSEPTSNEQFF
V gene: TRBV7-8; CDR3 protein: CASSSGQNYGYTF
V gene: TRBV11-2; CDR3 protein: CASSLDFRAPTEAFF
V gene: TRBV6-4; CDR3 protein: CASSASVWSTDTQYF
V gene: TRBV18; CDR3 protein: CASSPAYGTPEFYNEQFF
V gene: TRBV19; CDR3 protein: CASTAIGEELFF
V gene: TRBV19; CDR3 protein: CASNHRGVYGYTF
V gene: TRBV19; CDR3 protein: CASSIDRRDRVDYGYTF
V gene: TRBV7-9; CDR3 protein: CASSSHRTSGRVEQYF
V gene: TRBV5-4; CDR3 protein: CASSLGRTGLNYGYTF
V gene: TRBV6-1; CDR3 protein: CASSEATEYGYTF
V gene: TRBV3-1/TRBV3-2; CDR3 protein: CASSQDLAGVDTQYF
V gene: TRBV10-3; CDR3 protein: CAISGDSSNYGYTF
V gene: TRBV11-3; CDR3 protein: CASSLASGLSYEQYF
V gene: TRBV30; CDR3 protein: CAWSGQGASPLHF
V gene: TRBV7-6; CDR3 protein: CASSLGGGRSSYNEQFF
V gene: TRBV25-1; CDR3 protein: CAIQEATAQGNEKLFF
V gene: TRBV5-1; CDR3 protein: CASSAASGPNNEQFF
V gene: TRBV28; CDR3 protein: CASSIAGGALFEQFF
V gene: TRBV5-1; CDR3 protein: CASEPGGQHDSPLHF
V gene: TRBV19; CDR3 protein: CASTGRRRSGNYGYTF
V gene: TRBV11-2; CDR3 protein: CASSSDSVSYEQYF
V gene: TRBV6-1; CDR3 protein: CASSDRDYGYTF
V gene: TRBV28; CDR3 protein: CASSKTGLNNSPLHF